A single T cell receptor beta chain is shown here with its context. Per the study methods: Using reference gene primer amplification, nucleated cell counts were estimated. Measured with immunoSEQ multiplex PCR; TCRdb has only the in-frame clones, and not every one. V, J and clone size were drawn from that table, and D and trimming were deduced from the DNA. Here the sample spans about 180,000 clones, roughly 85% being singletons. This entry comes from a study of blood T cell repertoires in COVID-19. In the study overall: Collection of acute and convalescent COVID-19 samples took place in the United States, Italy and Spain. Sample material is recorded as cDNA or gDNA derived from T cells, B-cell-depleted T cells, or PBMCs.

CDR1 and CDR2 from the germline V gene are MNHNS and SASEGT. Losses at the gene ends were 3 bases for V and 3 bases for J; bases not matched to a gene: 1. The CDR3 consists of 14 residues. This sequence originates from a man in his fifties or sixties with acute or convalescent COVID-19. The chain couples TRBV6-1 to TRBJ2-7; 11 nucleotides align to TRBD1. Sequencing was carried out using peripheral blood. The CDR3 sequence: CASSEGQGGYEQYF. In DNA form, the CDR3 reads TGTGCCAGCAGTGAGGGACAGGGGGGCTACGAGCAGTACTTC.